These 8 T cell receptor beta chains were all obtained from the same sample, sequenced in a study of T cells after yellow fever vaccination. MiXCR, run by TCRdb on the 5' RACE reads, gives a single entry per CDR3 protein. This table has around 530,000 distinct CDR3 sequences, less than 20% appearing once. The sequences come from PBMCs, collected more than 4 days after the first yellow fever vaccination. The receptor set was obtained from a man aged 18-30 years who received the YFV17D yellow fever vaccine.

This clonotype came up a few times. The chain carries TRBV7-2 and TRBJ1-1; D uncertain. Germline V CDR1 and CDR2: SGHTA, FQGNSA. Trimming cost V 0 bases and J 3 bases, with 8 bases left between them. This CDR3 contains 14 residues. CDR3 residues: CASSLARADTEAFF. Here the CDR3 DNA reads TGTGCCAGCAGCTTAGCGAGGGCGGACACTGAAGCTTTCTTT.

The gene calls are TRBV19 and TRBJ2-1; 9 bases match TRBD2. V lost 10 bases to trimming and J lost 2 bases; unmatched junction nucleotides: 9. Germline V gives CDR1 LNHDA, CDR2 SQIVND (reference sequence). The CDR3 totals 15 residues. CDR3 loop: CATRSAGGPYNEQFF. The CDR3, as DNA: TGTGCCACCCGGTCCGCGGGGGGGCCCTACAATGAGCAGTTCTTC.

This chain's CDR3 is CATSGQGDTEAFF. DNA of the CDR3: TGTGCCACCAGCGGACAGGGGGACACTGAAGCTTTCTTT. This chain joins TRBV24-1 and TRBJ1-1; 10 nucleotides line up with TRBD1. This CDR3 is 13 amino acids long. V was pared by 7 bases and J by 3 bases, with 1 base of the junction left unmatched. CDR1 is KGHDR and CDR2 is SFDVKD in the germline V gene.

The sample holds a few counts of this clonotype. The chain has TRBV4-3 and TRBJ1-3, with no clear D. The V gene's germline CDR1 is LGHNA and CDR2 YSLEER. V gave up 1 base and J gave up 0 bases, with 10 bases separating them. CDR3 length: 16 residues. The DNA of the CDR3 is TGCGCCAGCAGCCAAGCTCAGCTTGCCTCTGGAAACACCATATATTTT. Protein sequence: CASSQAQLASGNTIYF.

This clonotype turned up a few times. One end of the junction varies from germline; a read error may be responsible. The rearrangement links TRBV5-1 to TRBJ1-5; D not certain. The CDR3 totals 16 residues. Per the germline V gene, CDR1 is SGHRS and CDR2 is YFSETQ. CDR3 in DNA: TGCGCCAGCAGTTTGGATCGCCTTGATGGGAATCAGCCCCAGCATTTT. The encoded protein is CASSLDRLDGNQPQHF. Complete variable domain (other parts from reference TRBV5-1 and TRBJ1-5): KAGVTQTPRYLIKTRGQQVTLSCSPISGHRSVSWYQQTPGQGLQFLFEYFSETQRNKGNFPGRFSGRQFSNSRSEMNVSTLELGDSALYLCASSLDRLDGNQPQHFGDGTRLSIL.

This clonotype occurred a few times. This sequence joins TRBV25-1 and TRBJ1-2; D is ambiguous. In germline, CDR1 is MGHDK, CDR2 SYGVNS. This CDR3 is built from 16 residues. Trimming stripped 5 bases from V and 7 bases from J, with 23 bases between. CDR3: CASSNSPGIESSGYTF. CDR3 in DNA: TGTGCCAGCAGTAACTCCCCGGGTATCGAGAGCAGTGGCTACACCTTC.

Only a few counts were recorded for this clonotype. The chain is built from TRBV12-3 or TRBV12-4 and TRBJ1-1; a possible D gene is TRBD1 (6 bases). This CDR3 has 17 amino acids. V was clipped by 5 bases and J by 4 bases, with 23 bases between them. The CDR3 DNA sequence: TGTGCCAGCAGTAAAAGGCCGGGGGGCGCCCCGTCCACTGAAGCTTTCTTT. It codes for CASSKRPGGAPSTEAFF.

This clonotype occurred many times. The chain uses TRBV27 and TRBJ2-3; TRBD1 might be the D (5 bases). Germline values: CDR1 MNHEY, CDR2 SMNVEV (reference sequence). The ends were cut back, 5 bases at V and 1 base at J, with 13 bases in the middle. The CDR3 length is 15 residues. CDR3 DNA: TGTGCCAGCAGTGCCCCAGGGTGGGGCACAGATACGCAGTATTTT. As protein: CASSAPGWGTDTQYF.